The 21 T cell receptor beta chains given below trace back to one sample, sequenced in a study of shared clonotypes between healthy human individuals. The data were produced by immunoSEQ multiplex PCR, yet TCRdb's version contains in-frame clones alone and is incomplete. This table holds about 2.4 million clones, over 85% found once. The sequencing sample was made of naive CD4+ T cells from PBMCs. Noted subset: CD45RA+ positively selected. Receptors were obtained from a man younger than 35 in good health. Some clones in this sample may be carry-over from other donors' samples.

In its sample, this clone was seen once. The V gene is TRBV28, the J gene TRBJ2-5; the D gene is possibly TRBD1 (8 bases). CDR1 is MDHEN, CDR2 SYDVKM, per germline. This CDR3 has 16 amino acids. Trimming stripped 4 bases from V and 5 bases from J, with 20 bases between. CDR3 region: CASSSTQGGFDETQYF. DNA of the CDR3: TGTGCCAGCAGTTCCACACAGGGGGGGTTCGACGAGACCCAGTACTTC.

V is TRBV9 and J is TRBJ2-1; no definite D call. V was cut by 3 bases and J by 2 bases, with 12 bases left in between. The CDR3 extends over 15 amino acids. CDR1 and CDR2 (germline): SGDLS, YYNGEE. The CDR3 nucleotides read TGTGCCAGCAGCGCTTTCTCGGGTCCCTACAATGAGCAGTTCTTC. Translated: CASSAFSGPYNEQFF. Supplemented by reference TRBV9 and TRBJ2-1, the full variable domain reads DSGVTQTPKHLITATGQRVTLRCSPRSGDLSVYWYQQSLDQGLQFLIQYYNGEERAKGNILERFSAQQFPDLHSELNLSSLELGDSALYFCASSAFSGPYNEQFFGPGTRLTVL.

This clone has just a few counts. CDR3 bases: TGTGCCAGCAGGGGACAACAAAGTGAGCAGTTCTTC. Its protein is CASRGQQSEQFF. The chain joins TRBV28 to TRBJ2-1; D perhaps matches TRBD1 (6 bases). V dropped 6 bases and J dropped 9 bases, with 12 bases sitting between them. The CDR3 contains 12 residues. Germline V CDR1 and CDR2: MDHEN, SYDVKM.

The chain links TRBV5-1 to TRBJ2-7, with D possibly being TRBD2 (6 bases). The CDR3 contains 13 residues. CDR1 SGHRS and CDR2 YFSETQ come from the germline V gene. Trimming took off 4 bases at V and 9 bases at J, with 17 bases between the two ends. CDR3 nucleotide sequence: TGCGCCAGCAGCCCCCGGGAGTTGGTCGGGCAGTACTTC. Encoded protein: CASSPRELVGQYF.

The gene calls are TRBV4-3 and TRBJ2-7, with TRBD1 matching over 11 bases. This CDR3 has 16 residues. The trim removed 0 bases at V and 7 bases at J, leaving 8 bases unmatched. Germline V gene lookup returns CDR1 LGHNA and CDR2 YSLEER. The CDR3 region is CASSQEYGQGAREQYF. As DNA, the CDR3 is TGCGCCAGCAGCCAAGAGTATGGACAGGGGGCGCGGGAGCAGTACTTC.

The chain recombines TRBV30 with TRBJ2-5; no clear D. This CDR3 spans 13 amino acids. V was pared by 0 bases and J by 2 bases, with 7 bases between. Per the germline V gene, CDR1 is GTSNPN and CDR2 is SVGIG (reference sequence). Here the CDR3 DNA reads TGTGCCTGGAGTGTAGACTTACAAGAGACCCAGTACTTC. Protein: CAWSVDLQETQYF.

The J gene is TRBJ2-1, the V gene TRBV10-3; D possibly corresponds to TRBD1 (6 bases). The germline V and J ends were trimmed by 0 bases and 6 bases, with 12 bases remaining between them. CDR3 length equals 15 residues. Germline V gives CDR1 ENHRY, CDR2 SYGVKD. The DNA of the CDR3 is TGTGCCATCAGTGAGTCTAGCTCCAGGGGCAATGAGCAGTTCTTC. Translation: CAISESSSRGNEQFF.

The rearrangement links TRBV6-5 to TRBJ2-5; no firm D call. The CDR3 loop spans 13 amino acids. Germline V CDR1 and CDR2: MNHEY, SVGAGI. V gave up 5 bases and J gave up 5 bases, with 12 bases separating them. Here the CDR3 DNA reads TGTGCCAGCAGTGGACCCCTAAGGGAGACCCAGTACTTC. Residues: CASSGPLRETQYF.

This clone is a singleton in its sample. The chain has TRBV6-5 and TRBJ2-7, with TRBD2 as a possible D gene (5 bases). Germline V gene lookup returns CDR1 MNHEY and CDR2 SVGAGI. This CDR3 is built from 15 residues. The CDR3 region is CAGVGKVKATGEQYF. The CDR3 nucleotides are TGTGCTGGGGTGGGGAAGGTCAAGGCGACGGGAGAGCAGTACTTC.

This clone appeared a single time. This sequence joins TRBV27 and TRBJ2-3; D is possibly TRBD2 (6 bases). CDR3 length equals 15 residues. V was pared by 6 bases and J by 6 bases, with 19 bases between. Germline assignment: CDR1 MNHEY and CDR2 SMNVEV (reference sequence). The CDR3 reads CASRPRGSGGDTQYF. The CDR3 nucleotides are TGTGCCAGCAGACCCCGGGGTAGCGGAGGGGATACGCAGTATTTT.

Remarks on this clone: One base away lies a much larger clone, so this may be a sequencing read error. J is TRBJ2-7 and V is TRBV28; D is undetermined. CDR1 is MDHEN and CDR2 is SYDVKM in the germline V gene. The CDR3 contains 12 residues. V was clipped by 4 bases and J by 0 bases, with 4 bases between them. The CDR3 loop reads CASSYSSYEQYF. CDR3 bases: TGTGCCAGCAGTTACAGCTCCTACGAGCAGTACTTC.

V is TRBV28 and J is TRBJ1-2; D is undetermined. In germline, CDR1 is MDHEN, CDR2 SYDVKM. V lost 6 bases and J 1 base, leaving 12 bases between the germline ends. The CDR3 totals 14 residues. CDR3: CASRRPHSNYGYTF. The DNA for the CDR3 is TGTGCCAGCAGGCGCCCGCACAGTAACTATGGCTACACCTTC.

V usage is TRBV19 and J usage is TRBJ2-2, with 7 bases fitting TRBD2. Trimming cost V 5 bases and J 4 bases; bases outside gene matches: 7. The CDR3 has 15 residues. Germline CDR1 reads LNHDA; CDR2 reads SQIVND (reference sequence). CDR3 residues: CASSVTSVGTGELFF. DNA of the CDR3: TGTGCCAGTAGTGTAACTAGCGTAGGCACCGGGGAGCTGTTTTTT.

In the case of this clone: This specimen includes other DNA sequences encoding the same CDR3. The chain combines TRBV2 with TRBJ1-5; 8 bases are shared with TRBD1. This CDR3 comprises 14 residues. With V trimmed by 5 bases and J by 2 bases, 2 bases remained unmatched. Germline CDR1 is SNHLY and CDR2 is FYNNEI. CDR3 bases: TGTGCCAGCAGTCCGACAGGGGGCAATCAGCCCCAGCATTTT. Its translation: CASSPTGGNQPQHF.

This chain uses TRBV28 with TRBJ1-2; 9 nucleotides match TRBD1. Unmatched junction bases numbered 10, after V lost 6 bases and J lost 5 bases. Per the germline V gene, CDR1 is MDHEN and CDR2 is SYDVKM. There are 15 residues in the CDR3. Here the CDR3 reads CASSVQGALGYGYTF. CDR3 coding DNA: TGTGCCAGCAGCGTACAGGGGGCGTTGGGGTATGGCTACACCTTC.

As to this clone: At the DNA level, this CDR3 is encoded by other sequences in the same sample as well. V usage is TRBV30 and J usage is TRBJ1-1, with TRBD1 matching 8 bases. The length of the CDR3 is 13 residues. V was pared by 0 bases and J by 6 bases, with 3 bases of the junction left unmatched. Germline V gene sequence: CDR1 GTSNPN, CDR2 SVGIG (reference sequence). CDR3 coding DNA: TGTGCCTGGAGTGTGCAGGGGGCCCCTGAAGCTTTCTTT. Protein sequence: CAWSVQGAPEAFF. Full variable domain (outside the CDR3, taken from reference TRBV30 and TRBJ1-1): SQTIHQWPATLVQPVGSPLSLECTVEGTSNPNLYWYRQAAGRGLQLLFYSVGIGQISSEVPQNLSASRPQDRQFILSSKKLLLSDSGFYLCAWSVQGAPEAFFGQGTRLTVV.

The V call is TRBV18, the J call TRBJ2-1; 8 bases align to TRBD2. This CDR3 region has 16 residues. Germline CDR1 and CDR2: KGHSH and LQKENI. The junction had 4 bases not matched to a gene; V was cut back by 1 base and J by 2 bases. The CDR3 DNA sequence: TGTGCCAGCTCACCACTCCAGCGGGAGACCTACAATGAGCAGTTCTTC. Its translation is CASSPLQRETYNEQFF.

CDR3 protein: CASSELGAANTGELFF. For the CDR3, the DNA is TGTGCCAGCAGTGAACTCGGGGCCGCGAACACCGGGGAGCTGTTTTTT. The chain carries TRBV2 and TRBJ2-2, with D perhaps matching TRBD1 or TRBD2 (5 bases each). The V end lost 2 bases, the J end lost 0 bases, and 10 bases lay between the germline ends. The CDR3 is made up of 16 amino acids. Per the germline V gene, CDR1 is SNHLY and CDR2 is FYNNEI.

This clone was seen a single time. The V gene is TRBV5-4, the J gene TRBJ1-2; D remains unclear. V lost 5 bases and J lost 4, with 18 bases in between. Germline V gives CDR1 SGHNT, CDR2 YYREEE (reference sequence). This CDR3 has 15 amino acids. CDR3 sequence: CASRTSWALGYGYTF. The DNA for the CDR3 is TGTGCCAGCAGGACGAGCTGGGCCTTAGGCTATGGCTACACCTTC.

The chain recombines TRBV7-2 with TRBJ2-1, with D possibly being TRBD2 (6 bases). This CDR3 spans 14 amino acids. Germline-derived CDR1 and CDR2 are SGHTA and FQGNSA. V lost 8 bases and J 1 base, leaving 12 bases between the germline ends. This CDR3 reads CASVEGGSYNEQFF. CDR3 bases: TGTGCCAGCGTGGAGGGAGGTTCCTACAATGAGCAGTTCTTC.

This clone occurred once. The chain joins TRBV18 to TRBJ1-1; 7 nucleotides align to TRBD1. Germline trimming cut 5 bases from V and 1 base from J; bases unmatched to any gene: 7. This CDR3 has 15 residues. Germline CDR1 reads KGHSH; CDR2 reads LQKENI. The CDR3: CASSERTGGNTEAFF. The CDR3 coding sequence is TGTGCCAGCTCAGAGAGGACAGGTGGGAACACTGAAGCTTTCTTT. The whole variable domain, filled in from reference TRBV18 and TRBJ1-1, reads NAGVMQNPRHLVRRRGQEARLRCSPMKGHSHVYWYRQLPEEGLKFMVYLQKENIIDESGMPKERFSAEFPKEGPSILRIQQVVRGDSAAYFCASSERTGGNTEAFFGQGTRLTVV.